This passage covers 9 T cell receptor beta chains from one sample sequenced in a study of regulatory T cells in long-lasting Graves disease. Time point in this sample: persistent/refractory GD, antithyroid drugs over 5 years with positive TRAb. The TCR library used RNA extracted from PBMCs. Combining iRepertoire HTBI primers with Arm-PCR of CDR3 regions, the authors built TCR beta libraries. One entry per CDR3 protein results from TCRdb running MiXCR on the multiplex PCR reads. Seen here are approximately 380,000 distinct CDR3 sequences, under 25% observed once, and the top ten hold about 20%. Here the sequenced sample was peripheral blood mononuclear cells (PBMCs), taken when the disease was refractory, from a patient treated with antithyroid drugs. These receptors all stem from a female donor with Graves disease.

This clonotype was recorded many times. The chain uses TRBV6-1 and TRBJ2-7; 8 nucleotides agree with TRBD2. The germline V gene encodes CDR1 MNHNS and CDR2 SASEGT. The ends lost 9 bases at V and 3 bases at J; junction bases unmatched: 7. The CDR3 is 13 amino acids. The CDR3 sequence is CASQLGLVYEQYF. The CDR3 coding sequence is TGTGCCAGTCAGCTGGGACTAGTCTACGAGCAGTACTTC.

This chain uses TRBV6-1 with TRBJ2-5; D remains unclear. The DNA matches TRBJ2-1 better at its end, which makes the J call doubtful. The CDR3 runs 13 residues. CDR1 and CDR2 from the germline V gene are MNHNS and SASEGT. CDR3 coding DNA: TGTGCCAGTACCGCCCCGGGTTACAATGAGCAGTTCTTC. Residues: CASTAPGYNEQFF.

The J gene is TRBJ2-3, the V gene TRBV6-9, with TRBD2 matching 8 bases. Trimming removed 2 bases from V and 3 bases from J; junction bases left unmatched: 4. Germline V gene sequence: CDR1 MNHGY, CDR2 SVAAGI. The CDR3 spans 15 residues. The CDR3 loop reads CASSYTGTRTDTQYF. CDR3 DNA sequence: TGTGCCAGCAGTTATACAGGGACTAGGACAGATACGCAGTATTTT.

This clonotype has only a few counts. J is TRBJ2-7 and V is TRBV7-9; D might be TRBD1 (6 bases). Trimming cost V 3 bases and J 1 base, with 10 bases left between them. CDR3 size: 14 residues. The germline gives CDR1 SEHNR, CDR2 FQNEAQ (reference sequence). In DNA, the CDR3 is TGTGCCAGCAGCTTCCGGGACACTTCCTACGAGCAGTACTTC. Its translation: CASSFRDTSYEQYF.

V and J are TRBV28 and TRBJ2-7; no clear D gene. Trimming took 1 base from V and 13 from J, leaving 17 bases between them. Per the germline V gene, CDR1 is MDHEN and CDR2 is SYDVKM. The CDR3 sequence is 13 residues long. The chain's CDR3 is CASSLYDRDQEYF. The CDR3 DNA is TGTGCCAGCAGTTTATACGACCGAGACCAGGAATACTTC.

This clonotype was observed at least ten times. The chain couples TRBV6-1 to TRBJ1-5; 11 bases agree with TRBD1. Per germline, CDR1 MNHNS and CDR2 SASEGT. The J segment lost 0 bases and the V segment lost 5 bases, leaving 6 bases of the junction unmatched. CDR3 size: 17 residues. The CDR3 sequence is CASSQGQGAGSNQPQHF. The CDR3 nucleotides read TGTGCCAGCAGTCAAGGACAGGGGGCCGGTAGCAATCAGCCCCAGCATTTT.

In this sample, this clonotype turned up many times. CDR3 amino acids: CASDRVGQPQHF. The CDR3 DNA sequence: TGTGCCAGCGACAGGGTCGGTCAGCCCCAGCATTTT. The chain carries TRBV28 and TRBJ1-5, with 7 bases that match TRBD1. The V segment lost 8 bases and the J segment 6 bases; nucleotides outside the gene matches: 4. Germline CDR1 is MDHEN and CDR2 is SYDVKM. There are 12 residues in the CDR3.

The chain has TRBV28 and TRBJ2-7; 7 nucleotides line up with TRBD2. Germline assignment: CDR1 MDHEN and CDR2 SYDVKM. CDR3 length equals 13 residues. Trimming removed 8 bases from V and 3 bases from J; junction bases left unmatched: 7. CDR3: CASYGEGFYEQYF. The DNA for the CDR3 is TGTGCCAGCTATGGGGAGGGGTTCTACGAGCAGTACTTC.

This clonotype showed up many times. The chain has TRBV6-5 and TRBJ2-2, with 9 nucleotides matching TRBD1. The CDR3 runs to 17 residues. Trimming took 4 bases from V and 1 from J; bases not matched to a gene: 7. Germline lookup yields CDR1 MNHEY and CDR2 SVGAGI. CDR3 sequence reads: CASSSGTGTWNTGELFF. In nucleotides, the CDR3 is TGTGCCAGCAGTTCCGGGACAGGGACTTGGAACACCGGGGAGCTGTTTTTT.